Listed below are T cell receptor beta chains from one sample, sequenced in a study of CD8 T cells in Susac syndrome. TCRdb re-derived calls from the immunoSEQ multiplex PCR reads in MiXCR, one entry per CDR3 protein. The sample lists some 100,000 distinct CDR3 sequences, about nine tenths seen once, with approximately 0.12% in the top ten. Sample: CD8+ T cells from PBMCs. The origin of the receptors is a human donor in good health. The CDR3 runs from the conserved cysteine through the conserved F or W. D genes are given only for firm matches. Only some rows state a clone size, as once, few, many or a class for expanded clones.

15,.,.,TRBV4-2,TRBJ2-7,CASSPNPRGTYEQYF,TGTGCCAGCAGCCCAAACCCAAGAGGCACCTACGAGCAGTACTTC
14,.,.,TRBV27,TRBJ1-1,CASSLRSRNTEAFF,TGTGCCAGCAGTTTACGGTCCCGGAACACTGAAGCTTTCTTT
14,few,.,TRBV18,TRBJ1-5,CASSPARGYQPQHF,TGTGCCAGCTCGCCAGCTCGGGGTTATCAGCCCCAGCATTTT
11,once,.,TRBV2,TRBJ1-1,CASFDQSEAFF,TGTGCCAGCTTTGACCAGTCTGAAGCTTTCTTT
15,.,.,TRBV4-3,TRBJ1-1,CASSLKGHLNTEAFF,TGCGCCAGCAGCCTTAAGGGACACCTGAACACTGAAGCTTTCTTT
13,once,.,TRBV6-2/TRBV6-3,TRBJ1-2,CASSYVGNYGYTF,TGTGCCAGCAGTTACGTCGGGAACTATGGCTACACCTTC
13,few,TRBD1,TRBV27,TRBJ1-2,CASSLTGDYGYTF,TGTGCCAGCAGTCTTACAGGGGACTATGGCTACACCTTC
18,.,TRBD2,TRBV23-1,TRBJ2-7,CASSQRPGLAGGRCEQYF,TGCGCCAGCAGTCAACGGCCGGGACTAGCGGGAGGGAGGTGCGAGCAGTACTTC
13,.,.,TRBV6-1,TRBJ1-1,CASSENGHAEAFF,TGTGCCAGCAGTGAGAACGGCCACGCTGAAGCTTTCTTT
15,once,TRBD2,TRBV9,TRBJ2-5,CASSVEASGKETQYF,TGTGCCAGCAGCGTAGAGGCTAGCGGGAAAGAGACCCAGTACTTC
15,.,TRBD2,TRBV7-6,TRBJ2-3,CASSVRTSDTDTQYF,TGTGCCAGCAGCGTAAGGACTAGCGACACAGATACGCAGTATTTT
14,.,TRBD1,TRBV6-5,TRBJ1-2,CASIDRAGGYGYTF,TGTGCCAGCATTGACAGGGCCGGTGGCTATGGCTACACCTTC
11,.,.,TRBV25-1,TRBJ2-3,CASSEKDTQYF,TGTGCCAGCAGTGAAAAGGATACGCAGTATTTT
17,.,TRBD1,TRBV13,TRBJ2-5,CASSLGTGQGWGETQYF,TGTGCCAGCAGCTTAGGGACCGGACAGGGGTGGGGAGAGACCCAGTACTTC
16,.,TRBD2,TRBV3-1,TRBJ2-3,CASSQGLAAGTDTQYF,TGTGCCAGCAGCCAAGGTCTAGCGGCTGGCACAGATACGCAGTATTTT
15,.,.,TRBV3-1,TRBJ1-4,CASSPLDNPGEKLFF,TGTGCCAGCAGCCCGTTGGACAACCCGGGTGAAAAACTGTTTTTT
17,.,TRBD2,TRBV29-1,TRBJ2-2,CSVSSGRGPTNTGELFF,TGCAGCGTTTCGTCTGGGAGGGGCCCGACGAACACCGGGGAGCTGTTTTTT
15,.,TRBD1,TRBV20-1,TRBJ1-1,CSASKLGQMNTEAFF,TGCAGTGCTAGTAAATTGGGACAGATGAACACTGAAGCTTTCTTT
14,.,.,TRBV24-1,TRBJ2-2,CATSADTNTGELFF,TGTGCCACCAGCGCTGACACAAACACCGGGGAGCTGTTTTTT
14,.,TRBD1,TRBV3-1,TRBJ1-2,CASSAGQGNYGYTF,TGTGCCAGCAGCGCGGGACAGGGGAACTATGGCTACACCTTC
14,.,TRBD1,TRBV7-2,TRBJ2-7,CASSLVGTGTEQYF,TGTGCCAGCAGCTTAGTGGGGACAGGGACCGAGCAGTACTTC
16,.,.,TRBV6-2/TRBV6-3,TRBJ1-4,CASSYASVSTNEKLFF,TGTGCCAGCAGTTACGCCTCTGTTTCAACTAATGAAAAACTGTTTTTT
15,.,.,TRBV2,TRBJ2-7,CASTSGPLGTYEQYF,TGTGCCAGCACGTCAGGGCCCCTTGGGACCTACGAGCAGTACTTC
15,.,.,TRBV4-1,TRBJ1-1,CASSQDDGSNTEAFF,TGCGCCAGCAGCCAAGATGACGGCAGCAACACTGAAGCTTTCTTT